These 32 T cell receptor beta chains share one sample of origin, sequenced in a study of cytomegalovirus exposure and HLA in healthy donors. PCR primers comprised 60 Vbeta and 13 Jbeta primers. The repertoire was sequenced with immunoSEQ multiplex PCR; TCRdb's copy has only in-frame clones and lacks some. The sample lists some 200,000 clones; approximately 85% were seen once. The sample was PBMCs. Every receptor here comes from a woman aged 18-35 years in good health and CMV-seronegative.

V gene TRBV27 combines with J gene TRBJ1-1, with a possible D match to TRBD1 (5 bases). Trimming shortened V by 5 bases and J by 2 bases, and 12 bases separated the two germline ends. This CDR3 spans 14 amino acids. Per the germline V gene, CDR1 is MNHEY and CDR2 is SMNVEV (reference sequence). CDR3 protein: CASSLAGTNTEAFF. In nucleotides, the CDR3 is TGTGCCAGCAGTCTGGCCGGGACTAACACTGAAGCTTTCTTT.

The V and J genes are TRBV6-5 and TRBJ2-5; TRBD1 aligns across 8 bases. The V and J ends lost 4 bases and 4 bases, in that order; junction bases with no gene match: 5. Germline lookup yields CDR1 MNHEY and CDR2 SVGAGI. This CDR3 contains 14 residues. The CDR3: CASSWTGWGETQYF. The CDR3 bases are TGTGCCAGCAGTTGGACAGGGTGGGGAGAGACCCAGTACTTC.

The chain combines TRBV11-1 with TRBJ1-6; 8 bases agree with TRBD1. Germline V gene lookup returns CDR1 SGHAT and CDR2 FQDESV (reference sequence). Losses at the gene ends were 6 bases for V and 10 bases for J; bases not matched to a gene: 8. There are 14 residues in the CDR3. DNA for the CDR3: TGTGCCAGCAGTTATCGGACAGGGCGCTCACCCCTCCACTTT. This translates into CASSYRTGRSPLHF.

This rearrangement joins TRBV2 to TRBJ2-2, with 13 bases aligning to TRBD2. Looked up from germline, CDR1 is SNHLY and CDR2 is FYNNEI. CDR3 size: 19 residues. V dropped 6 bases and J dropped 2; count of bases not matched to a gene: 12. CDR3 DNA sequence: TGTGCCAGCAGCTCAAATCCGGGACTAGCGGGACACAACACCGGGGAGCTGTTTTTT. This translates into CASSSNPGLAGHNTGELFF.

The chain couples TRBV10-3 to TRBJ1-5; TRBD1 matches at 10 bases. CDR3 length equals 16 residues. The germline gives CDR1 ENHRY, CDR2 SYGVKD. V trimming: 3 bases; J trimming: 5 bases; junction bases outside the gene matches: 7. CDR3 sequence (DNA): TGTGCCATCAGTGAATTAGAGACAGGGGGCGATCAGCCCCAGCATTTT. Encoded protein: CAISELETGGDQPQHF.

The chain carries TRBV14 and TRBJ2-7; the D gene is possibly TRBD2 (5 bases). The germline V and J ends were trimmed by 3 bases and 2 bases, with 8 bases remaining between them. CDR3 size: 13 residues. Germline V gene lookup returns CDR1 SGHDN and CDR2 FVKESK. The CDR3 sequence is CASSHLRAYEQYF. The CDR3 nucleotides are TGTGCCAGCAGCCATCTGCGGGCCTACGAGCAGTACTTC. Complete variable domain (other parts from reference TRBV14 and TRBJ2-7): EAGVTQFPSHSVIEKGQTVTLRCDPISGHDNLYWYRRVMGKEIKFLLHFVKESKQDESGMPNNRFLAERTGGTYSTLKVQPAELEDSGVYFCASSHLRAYEQYFGPGTRLTVT.

The V and J genes are TRBV5-1 and TRBJ2-7, with 8 positions matching TRBD1. There are 14 residues in the CDR3. Germline V gene sequence: CDR1 SGHRS, CDR2 YFSETQ. The junction had 4 bases not matched to a gene; V was cut back by 0 bases and J by 5 bases. As DNA, the CDR3 is TGCGCCAGCAGCTTGGCCCTACAGGGGGACGAGCAGTACTTC. This codes for CASSLALQGDEQYF.

CDR3 amino acids: CASSLATGGSYNEQFF. DNA of the CDR3: TGTGCCAGCAGCTTAGCAACCGGGGGTTCCTACAATGAGCAGTTCTTC. The chain joins TRBV7-6 to TRBJ2-1, with TRBD2 as a possible D gene (6 bases). Germline V CDR1 and CDR2: SGHVS, FNYEAQ. V gave up 0 bases and J gave up 1 base, with 10 bases separating them. CDR3 length equals 16 residues.

This clone has just a few counts. The chain joins TRBV25-1 to TRBJ1-1; 7 bases align to TRBD1. The V segment lost 4 bases and the J segment 5 bases; nucleotides outside the gene matches: 4. There are 13 residues in the CDR3. From germline, CDR1 is MGHDK and CDR2 SYGVNS. CDR3 in DNA: TGTGCCAGCAGTGCAACACAGGGGACTGAAGCTTTCTTT. It specifies CASSATQGTEAFF.

The V call is TRBV28, the J call TRBJ1-4; 8 bases fit TRBD1. CDR1 and CDR2 (germline): MDHEN, SYDVKM. V gave up 3 bases and J gave up 4 bases; unmatched junction bases: 4. The CDR3 loop spans 15 amino acids. The CDR3 nucleotides are TGTGCCAGCAGTTTCCTGGACAGGGTTAATGAAAAACTGTTTTTT. Translated, it gives CASSFLDRVNEKLFF.

The CDR3 nucleotides are TGTGCCAGCAGCCCCCAGGGTTCGCCCTACACCTTC. It specifies CASSPQGSPYTF. The rearrangement joins TRBV7-9 to TRBJ1-2, with D possibly TRBD1 on 5 matching bases. In germline, CDR1 is SEHNR, CDR2 FQNEAQ (reference sequence). V was pared by 5 bases and J by 10 bases, with 14 bases between. CDR3 length: 12 residues.

CDR3 amino acids: CASSPQRGEDNYGYTF. The CDR3, as DNA: TGTGCCAGCAGTCCCCAGCGGGGAGAGGATAACTATGGCTACACCTTC. This sequence joins TRBV27 and TRBJ1-2; D ambiguous. The CDR3 has 16 amino acids. The V gene lost 5 bases and the J gene lost 1 base, with 17 bases spanning the gap. Looked up from germline, CDR1 is MNHEY and CDR2 is SMNVEV (reference sequence).

The chain joins TRBV2 to TRBJ2-6, with TRBD1 matching over 7 bases. Germline trimming cut 7 bases from V and 2 bases from J; bases unmatched to any gene: 11. This CDR3 is built from 17 residues. CDR1 and CDR2 (germline): SNHLY, FYNNEI. CDR3 sequence (DNA): TGTGCCAGCACGACGGGACAGCTTACAACTGGGGCCAACGTCCTGACTTTC. Translation: CASTTGQLTTGANVLTF.

The J gene is TRBJ1-6, the V gene TRBV5-1; no definite D call. This CDR3 spans 16 amino acids. Germline V CDR1 and CDR2: SGHRS, YFSETQ. The V gene lost 3 bases and the J gene lost 0 bases, with 10 bases spanning the gap. The CDR3 spells CASSYELSSYNSPLHF. Written as DNA, the CDR3 is TGCGCCAGCAGCTACGAACTAAGCTCCTATAATTCACCCCTCCACTTT.

The chain couples TRBV10-3 to TRBJ2-1, with 11 bases identical to TRBD2. Germline-derived CDR1 and CDR2 are ENHRY and SYGVKD. The V and J ends lost 3 bases and 4 bases, in that order; junction bases with no gene match: 5. The length of the CDR3 is 16 residues. CDR3 sequence (DNA): TGTGCCATCAGTGACACTAGCGGGGGCAGTTACAATGAGCAGTTCTTC. It yields the protein CAISDTSGGSYNEQFF.

The chain recombines TRBV14 with TRBJ2-3; D ambiguous. CDR1 is SGHDN, CDR2 FVKESK, per germline. The CDR3 is made up of 14 amino acids. The V end was cut by 3 bases, the J end by 0 bases, with 7 bases between. DNA for the CDR3: TGTGCCAGCAGCCATCTCTCCAGCACAGATACGCAGTATTTT. Translated: CASSHLSSTDTQYF.

The V call is TRBV2, the J call TRBJ1-5, with a possible D match to TRBD1 (6 bases). Germline V CDR1 and CDR2: SNHLY, FYNNEI. The CDR3 is made up of 14 amino acids. The germline V and J ends were trimmed by 1 base and 3 bases, with 7 bases remaining between them. For the CDR3, the DNA is TGTGCCAGCAGTGAAGGGGACACCAATCAGCCCCAGCATTTT. This gives the protein CASSEGDTNQPQHF.

As regards this clone: Other DNA variants within this sample encode the same CDR3. The chain couples TRBV13 to TRBJ2-2; the D gene is possibly TRBD1 (7 bases). The CDR3 consists of 16 residues. Germline V gene sequence: CDR1 PRHDT, CDR2 FYEKMQ (reference sequence). V lost 5 bases and J 5 bases, leaving 18 bases between the germline ends. In nucleotides, the CDR3 is TGTGCCAGCAGCACTTCGGGGCAGGGGGGTACCGGGGAGCTGTTTTTT. Translated, it gives CASSTSGQGGTGELFF.

The chain carries TRBV25-1 and TRBJ2-5; 8 bases agree with TRBD1. The closer fit of TRBJ2-7 to the DNA end suggests the J call may be wrong. The CDR3 contains 14 residues. Germline lookup yields CDR1 MGHDK and CDR2 SYGVNS. The CDR3 DNA sequence: TGTGCCAGCAGTCAGGACAGGGAATCCTACGAGCAGTACTTC. Translated, it gives CASSQDRESYEQYF.

This chain uses TRBV10-1 with TRBJ1-2; 7 bases map to TRBD1. The CDR3 is 13 amino acids. J lost 5 bases, V lost 3 bases, and 3 bases had no gene match. Germline lookup yields CDR1 WNHNN and CDR2 SYGVQD (reference sequence). The CDR3 DNA reads as TGCGCCAGCAGTGACAGGGGGACATATGGCTACACCTTC. It encodes CASSDRGTYGYTF.

This sequence joins TRBV18 and TRBJ1-1, with D perhaps TRBD1 (5 bases). The length of the CDR3 is 14 residues. V lost 3 bases, J lost 1 base, and 9 bases lay in between. CDR1 and CDR2 (germline): KGHSH, LQKENI. The CDR3 is CASSPRAKNTEAFF. The CDR3 nucleotides are TGTGCCAGCTCACCCAGGGCGAAGAACACTGAAGCTTTCTTT.

J is TRBJ1-3 and V is TRBV6-5, with no clear D. The CDR3 is made up of 14 amino acids. The germline V gene encodes CDR1 MNHEY and CDR2 SVGAGI. Trimming removed 8 bases at V and 2 bases at J, with 13 bases between. The CDR3 DNA follows: TGTGCCAGCGGGAGGGTCTTCCCTGGAAACACCATATATTTT. It codes for CASGRVFPGNTIYF.

The rearrangement joins TRBV7-9 to TRBJ2-7; TRBD1 is a possible D gene (7 bases). The V end lost 2 bases, the J end lost 3 bases, and 20 bases lay between the germline ends. The CDR3 covers 17 residues. Germline assignment: CDR1 SEHNR and CDR2 FQNEAQ (reference sequence). CDR3: CASSLIGPGGGDYEQYF. DNA of the CDR3: TGTGCCAGCAGCTTAATCGGCCCAGGGGGAGGAGACTACGAGCAGTACTTC. Full variable domain (outside the CDR3, taken from reference TRBV7-9 and TRBJ2-7): DTGVSQNPRHKITKRGQNVTFRCDPISEHNRLYWYRQTLGQGPEFLTYFQNEAQLEKSRLLSDRFSAERPKGSFSTLEIQRTEQGDSAMYLCASSLIGPGGGDYEQYFGPGTRLTVT.

This clone was seen more than once but under ten times. The J gene is TRBJ2-2, the V gene TRBV27; 7 positions agree with TRBD1. The V segment lost 6 bases and the J segment 0 bases; nucleotides outside the gene matches: 1. CDR1 MNHEY and CDR2 SMNVEV come from the germline V gene (reference sequence). This CDR3 comprises 14 residues. CDR3 coding DNA: TGTGCCAGCAGGGGACAGACGAACACCGGGGAGCTGTTTTTT. It yields the protein CASRGQTNTGELFF.

The J gene is TRBJ2-3, the V gene TRBV12-5, with 7 bases identical to TRBD2. Per germline, CDR1 LGHNT and CDR2 FRNRAP. J was trimmed by 1 base and V by 3 bases; bases with no gene match: 19. The CDR3 sequence is 20 residues long. The CDR3 spells CASGFYQNTLGGGRTDTQYF. The DNA for the CDR3 is TGTGCTAGTGGTTTCTACCAAAATACCCTTGGCGGGGGACGCACAGATACGCAGTATTTT.

The chain uses TRBV7-8 and TRBJ1-3; no definite D call. The CDR3 loop spans 16 amino acids. V was trimmed by 6 bases and J by 3 bases, leaving 18 bases between them. Germline loops: CDR1 SGHVS, CDR2 FQNEAQ. The CDR3 coding sequence is TGTGCCAGCAGATCCCGGTCGGGAGACGATGGAAACACCATATATTTT. Residues: CASRSRSGDDGNTIYF.

The rearrangement uses TRBV7-9 and TRBJ1-2; D remains ambiguous. Germline CDR1 SEHNR, CDR2 FQNEAQ (reference sequence). This CDR3 has 13 residues. V lost 2 bases, J lost 2 bases, and 6 bases lay in between. CDR3 nucleotide sequence: TGTGCCAGCAGCTTACAGGCGAACTATGGCTACACCTTC. It translates to CASSLQANYGYTF. Based on the CDR3 plus reference TRBV7-9 and TRBJ1-2, the full variable domain is DTGVSQNPRHKITKRGQNVTFRCDPISEHNRLYWYRQTLGQGPEFLTYFQNEAQLEKSRLLSDRFSAERPKGSFSTLEIQRTEQGDSAMYLCASSLQANYGYTFGSGTRLTVV.

This clone was observed a few times. The chain employs TRBV28 and TRBJ2-5; D might be TRBD1 (5 bases). Trimming cost V 5 bases and J 7 bases, with 14 bases left between them. The germline CDR1 and CDR2 sequences are MDHEN and SYDVKM. The CDR3 extends over 13 amino acids. CDR3 amino acids: CASSRQGNPTQYF. The CDR3 coding sequence is TGTGCCAGCAGTAGGCAGGGTAACCCGACCCAGTACTTC.

The chain has TRBV29-1 and TRBJ2-7; possibly TRBD1 for D (6 bases). Trimming removed 6 bases from V and 0 bases from J, with 15 bases in between. The CDR3 loop spans 14 amino acids. Germline-derived CDR1 and CDR2 are SQVTM and ANQGSEA. The CDR3 sequence is CSVKRTVSSYEQYF. As DNA, the CDR3 is TGCAGCGTCAAAAGGACAGTTTCCTCCTACGAGCAGTACTTC.

The J gene is TRBJ2-1, the V gene TRBV9, with 7 nucleotides matching TRBD2. V shed 4 bases, J shed 0 bases, and the junction held 7 bases outside the gene matches. The germline V gene encodes CDR1 SGDLS and CDR2 YYNGEE. This CDR3 has 16 amino acids. Here the CDR3 DNA reads TGTGCCAGCAGCCGGTCTGGCGGGAGCTCCTACAATGAGCAGTTCTTC. It codes for CASSRSGGSSYNEQFF. The variable domain in full, with the rest retrieved from reference TRBV9 and TRBJ2-1, is DSGVTQTPKHLITATGQRVTLRCSPRSGDLSVYWYQQSLDQGLQFLIQYYNGEERAKGNILERFSAQQFPDLHSELNLSSLELGDSALYFCASSRSGGSSYNEQFFGPGTRLTVL.

CDR3 region: CASSYAGMVGNIQYF. The CDR3 coding sequence is TGTGCCAGCAGTTACGCAGGGATGGTTGGGAACATTCAGTACTTC. This sequence joins TRBV6-6 and TRBJ2-4; the D gene is possibly TRBD1 (5 bases). Germline CDR1 reads MNHNY; CDR2 reads SVGAGI (reference sequence). The CDR3 has 15 residues. V dropped 2 bases and J dropped 7 bases, with 15 bases sitting between them.

V gene TRBV19 combines with J gene TRBJ1-4, with a possible D match to TRBD1 (6 bases). Per the germline V gene, CDR1 is LNHDA and CDR2 is SQIVND (reference sequence). The CDR3 has 14 amino acids. V lost 4 bases and J 3 bases, leaving 9 bases between the germline ends. CDR3 loop: CASSKDRSNEKLFF. Written as DNA, the CDR3 is TGTGCCAGTAGTAAGGACAGATCTAATGAAAAACTGTTTTTT.